This T cell receptor (beta chain) was recorded in a study of CD8 T cells in ankylosing spondylitis. This clonotype was seen ten or more times. Its antigen is still unknown. TCRdb analysed the 5' RACE reads with MiXCR anew, one entry per CDR3 protein. The repertoire holds tens of thousands of distinct CDR3 sequences, 9.5% to 11% seen once, with about 1.4% in the top ten. General observations from the study: Seemingly characteristic of ankylosing spondylitis blood was a TCR beta motif consisting of roughly 8 highly homologous variants.

The CDR3 spans 15 residues. Trimming removed 6 bases from V and 4 bases from J, with 15 bases in between. Sequencing was carried out using blood, either unsorted or a sorted T cell fraction (not recorded which). This chain links TRBV12-3 or TRBV12-4 with TRBJ2-2; a possible D gene is TRBD1 (6 bases). The TCR sequence derives from a male donor with ankylosing spondylitis or in good health (not recorded which). Here the CDR3 DNA reads TGTGCCAGCAGCCCCAGGGGTGGAGGCACCGGGGAGCTGTTTTTT. This translates into CASSPRGGGTGELFF.